The next 21 T cell receptor beta chains were all read from a single sample in a study of identical twins. TCRdb recomputed calls from the 5' RACE reads with MiXCR, one row per CDR3 protein. The sample records approximately 260,000 distinct CDR3 sequences, about 14% being singletons. Sequencing used memory (CD45RO+) T cells sorted from blood. Receptors originate from a woman aged 18-35 years in good health.

This clonotype was found a few times. The CDR3 is CASSPTPGTGRLYGYTF. CDR3 nucleotide sequence: TGCGCCAGCAGCCCAACCCCCGGGACAGGGAGACTCTATGGCTACACCTTC. The rearrangement uses TRBV5-1 and TRBJ1-2, with 9 positions matching TRBD1. The ends lost 4 bases at V and 4 bases at J; junction bases unmatched: 14. There are 17 residues in the CDR3. Germline CDR1 reads SGHRS; CDR2 reads YFSETQ. The full variable domain, with the rest looked up from reference TRBV5-1 and TRBJ1-2, is KAGVTQTPRYLIKTRGQQVTLSCSPISGHRSVSWYQQTPGQGLQFLFEYFSETQRNKGNFPGRFSGRQFSNSRSEMNVSTLELGDSALYLCASSPTPGTGRLYGYTFGSGTRLTVV.

This clonotype was picked up a small number of times. The CDR3, as DNA: TGTGCCAGCAGCGTTGGGCGGGGGAGAGTGGACAGGGCAGATACGCAGTATTTT. Its protein is CASSVGRGRVDRADTQYF. The V gene is TRBV9, the J gene TRBJ2-3, with D possibly being TRBD1 (8 bases). Trimming removed 2 bases from V and 4 bases from J, with 23 bases in between. Germline assignment: CDR1 SGDLS and CDR2 YYNGEE. The CDR3 has 18 residues.

Only one count was recorded for this clonotype. The V call is TRBV6-5, the J call TRBJ2-2; D may be TRBD2 (6 bases). This CDR3 is 18 amino acids long. Per germline, CDR1 MNHEY and CDR2 SVGAGI. V was cut by 4 bases and J by 6 bases, with 24 bases left in between. CDR3 DNA: TGTGCCAGCAGTTTTGGGCAGGGTTTTGGCGGGACTCCCGGGGAGCTGTTTTTT. This encodes CASSFGQGFGGTPGELFF.

This clonotype has ten or more counts. The V gene is TRBV5-6, the J gene TRBJ2-6; no firm D call. Looked up from germline, CDR1 is SGHDT and CDR2 is YYEEEE. The CDR3 totals 11 residues. The germline V and J ends were trimmed by 5 bases and 9 bases, with 6 bases remaining between them. The CDR3: CASRSNNVLTF. Written as DNA, the CDR3 is TGTGCCAGCAGATCTAACAACGTCCTGACTTTC.

V and J are TRBV12-3 or TRBV12-4 and TRBJ1-1, with unresolved D. The V and J ends lost 6 bases and 1 base respectively, with 6 bases between them. The CDR3 covers 12 residues. In DNA form, the CDR3 reads TGTGCCAGCAGCTGGGGGAACACTGAAGCTTTCTTT. This sequence encodes CASSWGNTEAFF.

This rearrangement joins TRBV12-3 or TRBV12-4 to TRBJ1-6; no reliable D call. V was clipped by 5 bases and J by 7 bases, with 12 bases between them. The CDR3 is made up of 14 amino acids. The CDR3 nucleotides read TGTGCCAGCAGTCCGAGGTTTGGGAATTCACCCCTCCACTTT. This codes for CASSPRFGNSPLHF.

This clonotype has only a few counts. The V call is TRBV28, the J call TRBJ2-6; D could derive from TRBD1 or TRBD2 (5 bases each). Germline-derived CDR1 and CDR2 are MDHEN and SYDVKM. V was cut by 5 bases and J by 2 bases, with 16 bases left in between. The CDR3 sequence is 17 residues long. CDR3 sequence (DNA): TGTGCCAGCAGTCCGATCAGTGGGGGTCCTGGGGCCAACGTCCTGACTTTC. As protein: CASSPISGGPGANVLTF.

There are a few counts of this clonotype. V usage is TRBV5-1 and J usage is TRBJ2-7, with TRBD1 as a possible D gene (6 bases). Germline V CDR1 and CDR2: SGHRS, YFSETQ. V lost 4 bases to trimming and J lost 0 bases, with 14 bases between them. This CDR3 contains 15 residues. CDR3 in amino acids: CASSLHRELSYEQYF. The CDR3 nucleotides are TGCGCCAGCAGCCTTCACAGGGAGCTCTCCTACGAGCAGTACTTC.

This clonotype was recorded a few times. The chain couples TRBV5-1 to TRBJ2-5; 11 positions agree with TRBD2. With 6 bases clipped from V and 9 bases from J, the junction kept 10 bases outside the gene matches. CDR1 and CDR2 (germline): SGHRS, YFSETQ. This CDR3 region has 14 residues. DNA for the CDR3: TGCGCCAGCAACCAAGGGACTAGCGGAGATCCCCAGTACTTC. Translation: CASNQGTSGDPQYF.

This clonotype was observed a handful of times. J is TRBJ2-2 and V is TRBV20-1; TRBD1 matches at 8 bases. V gave up 0 bases and J gave up 4 bases; unmatched junction bases: 7. This CDR3 contains 16 residues. Germline lookup yields CDR1 DFQATT and CDR2 SNEGSKA (reference sequence). The CDR3 DNA sequence: TGCAGTGCTAGAGATCCTAGCACAGGGGGCACCGGGGAGCTGTTTTTT. Translation gives CSARDPSTGGTGELFF.

This clonotype was picked up a small number of times. The V call is TRBV6-1, the J call TRBJ2-1, with 13 positions matching TRBD2. Germline trimming cut 9 bases from V and 8 bases from J; bases unmatched to any gene: 16. The germline CDR1 and CDR2 sequences are MNHNS and SASEGT. This CDR3 region has 17 residues. CDR3: CASKGLAGVSPAHEQFF. The CDR3 nucleotides read TGTGCCAGTAAAGGACTAGCGGGAGTTTCGCCCGCCCATGAGCAGTTCTTC.

CDR3 in DNA: TGTGCCAGCAGCCAAGCGTCCGTGGCACTAGTCTATGTTGCAGATACGCAGTATTTT. Translating it yields CASSQASVALVYVADTQYF. The chain combines TRBV3-1 with TRBJ2-3, with TRBD2 as a possible D gene (5 bases). CDR3 length: 19 residues. Trimming took 1 base from V and 4 from J, leaving 24 bases between them. From germline, CDR1 is LGHDT and CDR2 YNNKEL (reference sequence).

This clonotype was seen a few times. The chain joins TRBV6-1 to TRBJ2-6, with D maybe TRBD1 (5 bases). This CDR3 is built from 14 residues. V was trimmed by 6 bases and J by 2 bases, leaving 8 bases between them. The germline gives CDR1 MNHNS, CDR2 SASEGT. The CDR3 DNA reads TGTGCCAGCAGGGACACTCCTGGGGCCAACGTCCTGACTTTC. This sequence encodes CASRDTPGANVLTF.

This clonotype has at least ten counts. The chain couples TRBV9 to TRBJ2-2, with 10 bases aligning to TRBD2. Germline values: CDR1 SGDLS, CDR2 YYNGEE. The CDR3 is made up of 16 amino acids. V shed 1 base, J shed 4 bases, and the junction held 4 bases outside the gene matches. CDR3 sequence (DNA): TGTGCCAGCAGCGTATCCCCTAGCGGGGGCACCGGGGAGCTGTTTTTT. Protein sequence: CASSVSPSGGTGELFF.

This clonotype showed up many times. The chain joins TRBV5-1 to TRBJ2-7, with 8 bases matching TRBD2. With V trimmed by 1 base and J by 3 bases, 6 bases remained unmatched. This CDR3 comprises 15 residues. CDR1 and CDR2 from the germline V gene are SGHRS and YFSETQ. This CDR3 is CASSLSAGDVYEQYF. CDR3 coding DNA: TGCGCCAGCAGCTTGTCAGCGGGAGACGTCTACGAGCAGTACTTC. The full variable domain, in which reference TRBV5-1 and TRBJ2-7 provide the parts outside the CDR3, is KAGVTQTPRYLIKTRGQQVTLSCSPISGHRSVSWYQQTPGQGLQFLFEYFSETQRNKGNFPGRFSGRQFSNSRSEMNVSTLELGDSALYLCASSLSAGDVYEQYFGPGTRLTVT.

The V call is TRBV12-3 or TRBV12-4, the J call TRBJ2-7; D perhaps matches TRBD1 (6 bases). Trimming stripped 5 bases from V and 6 bases from J, with 17 bases between. The CDR3 consists of 14 residues. CDR3 in DNA: TGTGCCAGCAGTAGCGCACAGGGAAGGGTCGAGCAGTACTTC. This gives the protein CASSSAQGRVEQYF.

This clonotype was seen at least ten times. V usage is TRBV18 and J usage is TRBJ1-1; 9 nucleotides align to TRBD1. Trimming removed 4 bases from V and 2 bases from J; junction bases left unmatched: 2. The germline CDR1 and CDR2 sequences are KGHSH and LQKENI. The CDR3 consists of 14 residues. The CDR3 loop reads CASSRQGGNTEAFF. DNA for the CDR3: TGTGCCAGCTCACGACAGGGGGGCAACACTGAAGCTTTCTTT.

This clonotype was seen more than once but under ten times. The V and J genes are TRBV29-1 and TRBJ2-1, with TRBD2 as a possible D gene (6 bases). The V gene lost 5 bases and the J gene lost 0 bases, with 11 bases spanning the gap. This CDR3 has 14 residues. Germline V gene sequence: CDR1 SQVTM, CDR2 ANQGSEA. The CDR3 nucleotides are TGCAGCGTTCGCCGGGGGAGCTCCTACAATGAGCAGTTCTTC. Translation: CSVRRGSSYNEQFF.

Ten or more counts support this clonotype. The rearrangement links TRBV5-1 to TRBJ2-7; perhaps D is TRBD1 or TRBD2 (5 bases each). Deletions cut 5 bases from V and 0 bases from J, with 15 bases between. This CDR3 spans 15 amino acids. Germline V lookup: CDR1 SGHRS, CDR2 YFSETQ. CDR3 DNA sequence: TGCGCCAGCAGTCCCGGGACCTACAACTCCTACGAGCAGTACTTC. Its protein product is CASSPGTYNSYEQYF.

This clonotype was observed a handful of times. This chain joins TRBV3-1 and TRBJ2-7; a weak D match, TRBD1 (5 bases). This CDR3 has 13 amino acids. The V end was cut by 2 bases, the J end by 3 bases, with 8 bases between. Germline CDR1 and CDR2: LGHDT and YNNKEL (reference sequence). The CDR3, as DNA: TGTGCCAGCAGCCAAATCGACAGCTACGAGCAGTACTTC. Residues: CASSQIDSYEQYF.

This clonotype came up many times. The V gene is TRBV12-3 or TRBV12-4, the J gene TRBJ2-5; D ambiguous. V lost 3 bases and J 5 bases, leaving 7 bases between the germline ends. CDR3 size: 12 residues. The CDR3 region is CASSFSHETQYF. The CDR3 DNA sequence: TGTGCCAGCAGTTTTTCCCACGAGACCCAGTACTTC.